There are a few counts of the clone carrying this T cell receptor beta chain. Its specificity is not known. This entry is derived from a study of blood T cells in healthy people across ages. General study results and limits: The fall in TCR beta diversity per million T cells was roughly linear with age. Diversity was estimated from one million T cells, and these estimates were considered underestimates.

Each donor gave 9.5 to 10 milliliters of peripheral blood. A second PCR, run for roughly 7 to 12 cycles, used a sample-barcoded 5' primer plus a J-beta primer mix. Sequencing of every sample gave 3 million or more CDR3-containing paired-end reads. TCRdb fed the 5' RACE reads into MiXCR, producing one record per CDR3 protein. Of around 990,000 distinct CDR3 sequences detected, about two fifths appear once; the ten largest clones hold 10% to 15%. The V gene's germline CDR1 is SEHNR and CDR2 FQNEAQ (reference sequence). V lost 5 bases and J 6 bases, leaving 10 bases between the germline ends. The CDR3 spans 13 residues.

The chain couples TRBV7-9 to TRBJ2-2; D could derive from TRBD1 or TRBD2 (5 bases each). The sequence came from a man in his late teens or twenties in good health. Sequencing used blood. The CDR3 region is CASSIPGPGELFF. In DNA, the CDR3 is TGTGCCAGCAGCATACCGGGACCCGGGGAGCTGTTTTTT.